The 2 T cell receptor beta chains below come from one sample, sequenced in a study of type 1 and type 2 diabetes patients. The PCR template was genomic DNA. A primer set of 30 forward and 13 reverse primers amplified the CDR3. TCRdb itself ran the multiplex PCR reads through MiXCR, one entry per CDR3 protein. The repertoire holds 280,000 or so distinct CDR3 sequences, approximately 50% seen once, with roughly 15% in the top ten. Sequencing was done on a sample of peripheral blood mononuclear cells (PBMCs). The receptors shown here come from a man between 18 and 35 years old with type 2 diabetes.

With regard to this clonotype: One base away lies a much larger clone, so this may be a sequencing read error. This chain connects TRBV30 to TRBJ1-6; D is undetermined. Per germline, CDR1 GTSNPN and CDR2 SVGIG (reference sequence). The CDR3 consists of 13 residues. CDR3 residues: CAWADVRPSPPHF. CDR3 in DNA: TGTGCCTGGGCGGACGTGCGCCCTTCACCCCCCCACTTT.

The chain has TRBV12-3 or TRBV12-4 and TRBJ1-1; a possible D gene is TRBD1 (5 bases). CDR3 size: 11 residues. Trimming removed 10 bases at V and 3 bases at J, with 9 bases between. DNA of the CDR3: TGTGCCATCGGGGGTGACACTGAAGCTTTCTTT. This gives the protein CAIGGDTEAFF.